This T cell receptor beta chain originates from a study of cytotoxic CD8 clonotypes in ibrutinib-treated CLL. Looking at the study overall: Among the samples, the mean was about 260,000 productive templates and about 90,000 productive rearrangements.

Whole-study findings and limits: Baseline levels were approached again at progression, after clonality had risen at ibrutinib response. Progressing patients had sampling times that differed from those of sustained-remission patients.

Sequencing used immunoSEQ multiplex PCR; TCRdb keeps in-frame clones, though not all of them. The sample lists around 310,000 clones, 70% to 80% seen once, with 6.5% to 8.5% in the top ten. Frozen PBMC stocks contributed around 1.9 micrograms of genomic DNA to the TCR beta libraries. After removal of 3 bases from V and 4 bases from J, the junction contained 5 bases not matched to a gene. Germline V gene sequence: CDR1 MNHEY, CDR2 SMNVEV (reference sequence). CDR3 length: 15 amino acids. As to this clone: Its antigen is unknown.

The gene calls are TRBV27 and TRBJ2-2; 7 nucleotides agree with TRBD2. The origin of this receptor is a human donor with chronic lymphocytic leukemia. The sample consisted of PBMCs, taken before ibrutinib treatment. The CDR3 bases are TGTGCCAGCAGTTTGGCAGCGGGACTCACCGGGGAGCTGTTTTTT. Protein product: CASSLAAGLTGELFF.